This paragraph reports one TCR beta chain. Its antigen is unidentified. Clones were read by immunoSEQ multiplex PCR, and TCRdb kept only the in-frame ones, dropping some. The data contain roughly 30,000 clones, more than 65% of them seen just once; the ten biggest clones take up about 4.3%. The entry originates in a study of early stage breast cancer tumors. Per germline, CDR1 SQVTM and CDR2 ANQGSEA. Trimming cost V 6 bases and J 6 bases, with 20 bases left between them. This CDR3 is built from 14 residues. Regarding the study as a whole: Compared with adjacent normal breast, tumors showed approximately 2.5-fold denser, more clonal T cells.

The V call is TRBV29-1, the J call TRBJ1-1, with a tentative D call TRBD1 (6 bases). The sequencing sample was made of blood. The sequence derives from a person in their forties with breast cancer. As DNA, the CDR3 is TGCAGCGTGGGCCAAAGGACAGTAATTGCTGAAGCTTTCTTT. Its protein product is CSVGQRTVIAEAFF.